The 22 T cell receptor beta chains given below trace back to one sample, sequenced in a study of Ad26.COV2.S vaccination and SARS-CoV-2 variants. Assay used: immunoSEQ multiplex PCR; TCRdb lists only in-frame clones, some missing. The repertoire holds a few hundred thousand clones, roughly 87% seen once, with 3.4% in the top ten. As for treatment: some 20 received Ad26.COV2.S at low or high dose, single or two shots; about 5 received placebo; per-sample allocation not given. Each sample was drawn 63 days after the first injection (of vaccine or placebo). The sample in question was peripheral blood, obtained in a trial of Ad26.COV2.S vaccine versus placebo. These receptors all come from a person aged 18 to 65 who received the Ad26.COV2.S COVID-19 vaccine or a placebo.

DNA for the CDR3: TGCGCCAGCAGTGAGTCGAGTCACGGGGGCCTGGACGAGCAGTTCTTC. Translating gives CASSESSHGGLDEQFF. The chain is built from TRBV10-1 and TRBJ2-1, with D perhaps being TRBD1 or TRBD2 (6 bases each). The ends were cut back, 0 bases at V and 10 bases at J, with 19 bases in the middle. The CDR3 extends over 16 amino acids. Germline CDR1 reads WNHNN; CDR2 reads SYGVQD (reference sequence).

V gene TRBV4-3 combines with J gene TRBJ2-7; TRBD1 agrees at 9 bases. Germline CDR1 is LGHNA and CDR2 is YSLEER. This CDR3 has 16 residues. The V segment lost 0 bases and the J segment 6 bases; nucleotides outside the gene matches: 9. In nucleotides, the CDR3 is TGCGCCAGCAGCCAAGAGCCGGGACAGGGTTGGATCGAGCAGTACTTC. This codes for CASSQEPGQGWIEQYF.

This chain uses TRBV10-2 with TRBJ2-7; D gene uncertain. CDR1 is WSHSY and CDR2 is SAAADI in the germline V gene. Deletions cut 0 bases from V and 3 bases from J, with 3 bases between. This CDR3 region has 12 residues. CDR3 residues: CASSESFYEQYF. For the CDR3, the DNA is TGCGCCAGCAGTGAGTCATTCTACGAGCAGTACTTC.

The count of this clone is one. The chain recombines TRBV5-4 with TRBJ2-3; TRBD2 matches at 9 bases. V lost 2 bases, J lost 4 bases, and 8 bases stayed unmatched. The CDR3 consists of 16 residues. Germline V gives CDR1 SGHNT, CDR2 YYREEE (reference sequence). The CDR3, as DNA: TGTGCCAGCAGCTTTATCCCCAGCGGGGGGCCAGATACGCAGTATTTT. Its translation: CASSFIPSGGPDTQYF.

The V gene is TRBV20-1, the J gene TRBJ2-7; 7 nucleotides agree with TRBD1. Losses at the gene ends were 3 bases for V and 10 bases for J; bases not matched to a gene: 6. Germline V gene lookup returns CDR1 DFQATT and CDR2 SNEGSKA (reference sequence). The CDR3 is made up of 11 amino acids. The CDR3 is CSASRQGDQYF. CDR3 coding DNA: TGCAGTGCTAGTCGCCAGGGGGATCAGTACTTC.

V gene TRBV7-2 combines with J gene TRBJ2-7; 7 nucleotides match TRBD1. V gave up 5 bases and J gave up 4 bases; unmatched junction bases: 11. This CDR3 region has 15 residues. CDR1 and CDR2 from the germline V gene are SGHTA and FQGNSA. CDR3 sequence (DNA): TGTGCCAGCAGCCAAGACAGGGCACGAGCTTACGAGCAGTACTTC. Amino acid sequence: CASSQDRARAYEQYF.

The chain has TRBV7-9 and TRBJ1-4, with D hard to call. V shed 5 bases and J shed 8 bases, with 15 bases lying between them. CDR3 size: 14 residues. Germline V lookup: CDR1 SEHNR, CDR2 FQNEAQ (reference sequence). This CDR3 reads CASSRKGRREKLFF. The CDR3, as DNA: TGTGCCAGCAGCCGAAAAGGACGGAGAGAAAAACTGTTTTTT.

The rearrangement uses TRBV6-5 and TRBJ2-4; possible D gene TRBD1, 5 bases. CDR1 MNHEY and CDR2 SVGAGI come from the germline V gene. This CDR3 has 14 residues. The V and J ends lost 7 bases and 7 bases respectively, with 17 bases between them. CDR3 loop: CASNPQGSPNIQYF. As DNA, the CDR3 is TGTGCCAGCAATCCCCAGGGTAGTCCCAACATTCAGTACTTC.

The chain couples TRBV19 to TRBJ2-1; D could derive from TRBD1 or TRBD2 (6 bases each). V was shortened by 1 base and J by 2 bases, with 9 bases between the two germline ends. Germline V gene sequence: CDR1 LNHDA, CDR2 SQIVND (reference sequence). CDR3 length: 15 amino acids. For the CDR3, the DNA is TGTGCCAGTAGTATAGTTGGGGGGCCCTACAATGAGCAGTTCTTC. It is translated as CASSIVGGPYNEQFF.

The CDR3 is CACGRTNEKLFF. Written as DNA, the CDR3 is TGTGCCTGCGGGAGAACTAATGAAAAACTGTTTTTT. This chain uses TRBV10-3 with TRBJ1-4, with D unclear. Germline lookup yields CDR1 ENHRY and CDR2 SYGVKD. CDR3 length: 12 residues. Trimming removed 11 bases from V and 1 base from J, with 8 bases in between.

This chain connects TRBV30 to TRBJ1-5; D ambiguous. Germline loops: CDR1 GTSNPN, CDR2 SVGIG (reference sequence). The V end was cut by 2 bases, the J end by 2 bases, with 10 bases between. The CDR3 length is 14 residues. The CDR3 nucleotides read TGTGCCTGGAGTTGGGGTGGGCGCAATCAGCCCCAGCATTTT. Translation gives CAWSWGGRNQPQHF.

This chain connects TRBV7-2 to TRBJ2-1, with TRBD2 as a possible D gene (7 bases). V lost 3 bases to trimming and J lost 0 bases, with 18 bases between them. Germline V gene data show CDR1 as SGHTA and CDR2 as FQGNSA. The CDR3 spans 18 residues. CDR3 protein: CASSLPLHGGPSYNEQFF. The DNA of the CDR3 is TGTGCCAGCAGCTTGCCCCTCCACGGGGGGCCCTCCTACAATGAGCAGTTCTTC.

V is TRBV7-9 and J is TRBJ1-6; D might be TRBD1 (5 bases). Trimming stripped 3 bases from V and 7 bases from J, with 10 bases between. CDR1 and CDR2 from the germline V gene are SEHNR and FQNEAQ (reference sequence). The CDR3 extends over 14 amino acids. CDR3 in amino acids: CASSLRDLNSPLHF. The CDR3 DNA reads as TGTGCCAGCAGCTTGCGGGACCTAAATTCACCCCTCCACTTT.

The rearrangement uses TRBV4-1 and TRBJ2-1; D is uncertain. CDR3 length equals 11 residues. The germline CDR1 and CDR2 sequences are MGHRA and YSYEKL. Between the trimmed V and J ends, which lost 8 bases and 4 bases, there was a span of 6 bases. CDR3 in amino acids: CASQLYNEQFF. The CDR3 nucleotides read TGCGCCAGCCAACTATACAATGAGCAGTTCTTC.

The gene calls are TRBV7-2 and TRBJ1-4, with D possibly TRBD1 on 6 matching bases. Per germline, CDR1 SGHTA and CDR2 FQGNSA. This CDR3 has 14 residues. V shed 7 bases and J shed 6 bases, with 15 bases lying between them. CDR3 amino acids: CASNEGGGDEKLFF. The CDR3 DNA follows: TGTGCCAGCAACGAGGGGGGTGGGGATGAAAAACTGTTTTTT.

This chain joins TRBV14 and TRBJ1-6; D unclear. Trimming stripped 1 base from V and 11 bases from J, with 9 bases between. Germline CDR1 and CDR2: SGHDN and FVKESK. The CDR3 consists of 13 residues. In nucleotides, the CDR3 is TGTGCCAGCAGCCAAGGAGTTAGGCCACCCCTCCACTTT. Its protein product is CASSQGVRPPLHF.

This chain uses TRBV5-1 with TRBJ2-7; 8 bases are shared with TRBD1. The V gene end was trimmed by 4 bases and the J gene end by 2 bases; junction bases not matched to a gene: 8. The CDR3 consists of 15 residues. Germline-derived CDR1 and CDR2 are SGHRS and YFSETQ. CDR3 in amino acids: CASSLRGQGAYEQYF. CDR3 in DNA: TGCGCCAGCAGCCTCCGAGGACAGGGAGCCTACGAGCAGTACTTC.

The rearrangement links TRBV6-5 to TRBJ1-1; D might be TRBD1 (5 bases). CDR3 length: 12 amino acids. Germline V gene data show CDR1 as MNHEY and CDR2 as SVGAGI. The V and J ends lost 6 bases and 5 bases respectively, with 10 bases between them. CDR3 sequence (DNA): TGTGCCAGCAGAAGGGGACTGACTGAAGCTTTCTTT. Translation: CASRRGLTEAFF.

The rearrangement joins TRBV2 to TRBJ2-2; D uncertain. Trimming pared 3 bases from V and 3 bases from J, leaving 5 bases between. Germline V CDR1 and CDR2: SNHLY, FYNNEI. This CDR3 has 13 amino acids. The CDR3 loop reads CASSDSDTGELFF. DNA for the CDR3: TGTGCCAGCAGTGACAGCGACACCGGGGAGCTGTTTTTT. Looking up the rest from reference TRBV2 and TRBJ2-2 gives the full variable domain: EPEVTQTPSHQVTQMGQEVILRCVPISNHLYFYWYRQILGQKVEFLVSFYNNEISEKSEIFDDQFSVERPDGSNFTLKIRSTKLEDSAMYFCASSDSDTGELFFGEGSRLTVL.

The rearrangement links TRBV30 to TRBJ1-5; D is uncertain. Trimming took off 2 bases at V and 0 bases at J, with 5 bases between the two ends. The CDR3 consists of 13 residues. Germline CDR1 and CDR2: GTSNPN and SVGIG (reference sequence). As DNA, the CDR3 is TGTGCCTGGAGTCCCCGTAGCAATCAGCCCCAGCATTTT. Amino acid sequence: CAWSPRSNQPQHF.

This chain uses TRBV7-9 with TRBJ2-7; the match to TRBD2 covers 8 bases. Unmatched junction bases numbered 4, after V lost 0 bases and J lost 6 bases. The CDR3 runs 14 residues. The germline V gene encodes CDR1 SEHNR and CDR2 FQNEAQ (reference sequence). For the CDR3, the DNA is TGTGCCAGCAGCTTAGCCGGGACTAGTGGCGAGCAGTACTTC. This encodes CASSLAGTSGEQYF.

The rearrangement joins TRBV5-6 to TRBJ1-6; no clear D gene. In germline, CDR1 is SGHDT, CDR2 YYEEEE. Trimming stripped 3 bases from V and 4 bases from J, with 17 bases between. The CDR3 runs to 17 residues. The CDR3 DNA reads TGTGCCAGCAGCTCCTTGGCGGAGGAGTCTTATAATTCACCCCTCCACTTT. It yields the protein CASSSLAEESYNSPLHF.